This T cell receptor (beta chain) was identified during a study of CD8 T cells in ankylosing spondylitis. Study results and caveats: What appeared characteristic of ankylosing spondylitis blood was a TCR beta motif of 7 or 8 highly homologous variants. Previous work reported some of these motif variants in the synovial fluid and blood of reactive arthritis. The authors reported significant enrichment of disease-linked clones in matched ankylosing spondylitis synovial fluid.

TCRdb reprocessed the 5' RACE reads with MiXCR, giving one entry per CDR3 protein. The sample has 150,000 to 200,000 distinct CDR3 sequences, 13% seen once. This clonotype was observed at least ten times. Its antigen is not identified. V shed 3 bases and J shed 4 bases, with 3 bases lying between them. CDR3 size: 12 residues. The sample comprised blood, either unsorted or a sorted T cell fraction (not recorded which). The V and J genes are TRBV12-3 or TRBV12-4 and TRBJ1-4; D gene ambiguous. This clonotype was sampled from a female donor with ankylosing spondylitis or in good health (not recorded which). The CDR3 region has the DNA TGTGCCAGCAGTTTCCTTAATGAAAAACTGTTTTTT. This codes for CASSFLNEKLFF.